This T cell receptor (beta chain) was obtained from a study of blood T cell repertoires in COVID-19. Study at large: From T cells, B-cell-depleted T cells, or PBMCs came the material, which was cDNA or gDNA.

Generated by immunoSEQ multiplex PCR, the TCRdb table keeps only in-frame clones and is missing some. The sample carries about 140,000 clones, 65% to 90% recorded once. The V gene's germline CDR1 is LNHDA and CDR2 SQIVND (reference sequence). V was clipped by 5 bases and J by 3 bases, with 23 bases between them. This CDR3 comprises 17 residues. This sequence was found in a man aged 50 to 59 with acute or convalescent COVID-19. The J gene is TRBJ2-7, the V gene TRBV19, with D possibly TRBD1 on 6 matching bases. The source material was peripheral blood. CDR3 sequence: CASSPTTGTLGYYEQYF. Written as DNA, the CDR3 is TGTGCCAGTAGTCCCACAACAGGGACCCTCGGGTACTACGAGCAGTACTTC.